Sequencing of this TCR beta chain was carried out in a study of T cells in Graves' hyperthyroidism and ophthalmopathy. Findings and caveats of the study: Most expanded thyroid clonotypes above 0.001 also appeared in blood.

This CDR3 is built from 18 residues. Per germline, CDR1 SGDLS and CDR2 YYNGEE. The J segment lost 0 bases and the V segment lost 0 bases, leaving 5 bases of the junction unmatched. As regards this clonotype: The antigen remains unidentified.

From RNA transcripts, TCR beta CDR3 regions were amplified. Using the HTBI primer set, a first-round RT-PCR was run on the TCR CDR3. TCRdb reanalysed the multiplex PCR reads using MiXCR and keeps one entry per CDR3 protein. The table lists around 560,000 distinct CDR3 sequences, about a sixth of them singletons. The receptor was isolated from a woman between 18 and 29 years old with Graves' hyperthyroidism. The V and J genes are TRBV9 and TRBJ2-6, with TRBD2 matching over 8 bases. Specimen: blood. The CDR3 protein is CASSVGLAGLSGANVLTF. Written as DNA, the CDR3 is TGTGCCAGCAGCGTAGGCCTAGCGGGTCTCTCTGGGGCCAACGTCCTGACTTTC.